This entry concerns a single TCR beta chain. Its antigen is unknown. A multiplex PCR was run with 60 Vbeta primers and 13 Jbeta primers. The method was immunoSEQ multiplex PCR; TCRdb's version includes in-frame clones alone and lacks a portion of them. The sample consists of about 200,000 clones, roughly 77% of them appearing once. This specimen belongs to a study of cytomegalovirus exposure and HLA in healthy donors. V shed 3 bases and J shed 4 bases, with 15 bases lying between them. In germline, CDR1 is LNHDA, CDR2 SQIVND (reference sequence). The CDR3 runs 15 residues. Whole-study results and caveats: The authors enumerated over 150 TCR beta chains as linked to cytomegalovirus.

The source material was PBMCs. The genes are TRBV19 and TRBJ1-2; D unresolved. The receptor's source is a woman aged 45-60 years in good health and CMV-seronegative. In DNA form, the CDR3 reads TGTGCCAGTAGTATGGGAGTGAGGAAAAGCTATGGCTACACCTTC. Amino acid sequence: CASSMGVRKSYGYTF.